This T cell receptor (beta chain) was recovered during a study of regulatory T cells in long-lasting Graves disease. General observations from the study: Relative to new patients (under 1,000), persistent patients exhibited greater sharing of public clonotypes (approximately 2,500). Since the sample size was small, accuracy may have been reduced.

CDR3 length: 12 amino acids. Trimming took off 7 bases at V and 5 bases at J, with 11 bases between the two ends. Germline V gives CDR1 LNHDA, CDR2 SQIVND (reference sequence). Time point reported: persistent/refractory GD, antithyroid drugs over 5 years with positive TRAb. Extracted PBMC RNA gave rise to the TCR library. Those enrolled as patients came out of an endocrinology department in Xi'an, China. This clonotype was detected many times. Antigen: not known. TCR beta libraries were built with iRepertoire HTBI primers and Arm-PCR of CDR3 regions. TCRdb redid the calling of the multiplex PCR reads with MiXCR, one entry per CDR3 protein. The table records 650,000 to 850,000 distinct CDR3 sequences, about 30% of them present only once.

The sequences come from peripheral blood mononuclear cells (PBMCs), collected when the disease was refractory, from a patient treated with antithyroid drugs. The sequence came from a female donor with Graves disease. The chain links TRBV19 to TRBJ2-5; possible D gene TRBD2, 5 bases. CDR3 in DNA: TGTGCCAGTATCGGAAGAGGGGAGACCCAGTACTTC. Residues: CASIGRGETQYF.